This TCR beta chain was sequenced for a study of molecular identifiers for immune sequencing clone quantification. Via MiXCR, TCRdb re-called the PCR reads, giving one row per CDR3 protein. The sample includes 23,000 or so distinct CDR3 sequences, 15% to 20% of them seen just once. The V end was cut by 1 base, the J end by 15 bases, with 28 bases between. This CDR3 region has 16 residues. Germline V CDR1 and CDR2: GTSNPN, SVGIG (reference sequence). CD8+CD4-CCR7+CD45RA+ cells were sorted as naive CD8 T cells. This clonotype was seen at least ten times. The chain is built from TRBV30 and TRBJ2-1; D remains unclear. The receptor's source is a human donor in good health. Some libraries in this study had Jurkat cell RNA spiked in. Sequencing was carried out using naive CD8+ T cells from blood, with Jurkat cell RNA spiked in. Subset reported: FACS-sorted CD8+CD4-CCR7+CD45RA+ naive T cells. The CDR3 sequence is CAWSGQSFTWGAAPFF. Here the CDR3 DNA reads TGTGCCTGGAGTGGGCAGTCCTTCACGTGGGGTGCTGCGCCGTTCTTC.